This T cell receptor beta chain was sequenced during a study of regulatory T cells in long-lasting Graves disease. Study conclusions and caveats: New patients shared fewer public clonotypes (over 900) than persistent patients did (around 3,000). Authors noted too few samples as a limitation.

This clonotype was seen at least ten times. The antigen remains undetermined. The TCR beta library used iRepertoire HTBI primers with Arm-PCR amplification of CDR3. A single record per CDR3 protein comes from TCRdb applying MiXCR to the multiplex PCR reads. The sample lists just over 600,000 distinct CDR3 sequences, roughly 15% occurring once. Time point specified: newly diagnosed GD, antithyroid drugs for less than 3 months. Scientists built the TCR library using RNA that was extracted from PBMCs. This sample also appeared in a second study, on T cells in Graves' hyperthyroidism and ophthalmopathy. This second report adds: Exclusion criteria comprised uncontrolled infection, other autoimmune disease, pregnancy or lactation.

The TCR was taken from a woman aged 30 to 39 with Graves disease. The material was peripheral blood mononuclear cells (PBMCs), obtained at new diagnosis, from a patient treated with antithyroid drugs.

The CDR3 nucleotides are TGCGCCAGCAGCCAACAGGGTTCCTACGAGCAGTACTTC. Protein product: CASSQQGSYEQYF. The rearrangement links TRBV4-1 to TRBJ2-7; D is perhaps TRBD1 (5 bases). The germline V gene has CDR1 MGHRA and CDR2 YSYEKL. This CDR3 has 13 residues. V was pared by 2 bases and J by 1 base, with 6 bases between.